This T cell receptor beta chain is drawn from a study of blood T cell repertoires in COVID-19. Study in general: COVID-19 samples from acute and convalescent phases originated in the United States, Italy and Spain. In each case, the material was cDNA or gDNA derived from T cells, B-cell-depleted T cells, or PBMCs.

The CDR3 has 14 amino acids. Trimming shortened V by 5 bases and J by 2 bases, and 12 bases separated the two germline ends. Looked up from germline, CDR1 is SGHTA and CDR2 is FQGNSA. Study processing details: By means of reference gene primer amplification, nucleated cell counts were estimated. Sequencing used immunoSEQ multiplex PCR; TCRdb keeps in-frame clones, though not all of them. For V, J and clone size, that table is used; D and trimming come from the DNA. The sample consists of over 150,000 clones, around 84% of them appearing once. This clonotype originated in a man in his fifties or sixties with active or convalescent COVID-19. Sequencing was done on a sample of peripheral blood. V is TRBV7-2 and J is TRBJ1-2, with D possibly matching TRBD1 (6 bases). The CDR3 DNA is TGTGCCAGCAGCGAGGGGGTCAGGAACTATGGCTACACCTTC. This gives the protein CASSEGVRNYGYTF.